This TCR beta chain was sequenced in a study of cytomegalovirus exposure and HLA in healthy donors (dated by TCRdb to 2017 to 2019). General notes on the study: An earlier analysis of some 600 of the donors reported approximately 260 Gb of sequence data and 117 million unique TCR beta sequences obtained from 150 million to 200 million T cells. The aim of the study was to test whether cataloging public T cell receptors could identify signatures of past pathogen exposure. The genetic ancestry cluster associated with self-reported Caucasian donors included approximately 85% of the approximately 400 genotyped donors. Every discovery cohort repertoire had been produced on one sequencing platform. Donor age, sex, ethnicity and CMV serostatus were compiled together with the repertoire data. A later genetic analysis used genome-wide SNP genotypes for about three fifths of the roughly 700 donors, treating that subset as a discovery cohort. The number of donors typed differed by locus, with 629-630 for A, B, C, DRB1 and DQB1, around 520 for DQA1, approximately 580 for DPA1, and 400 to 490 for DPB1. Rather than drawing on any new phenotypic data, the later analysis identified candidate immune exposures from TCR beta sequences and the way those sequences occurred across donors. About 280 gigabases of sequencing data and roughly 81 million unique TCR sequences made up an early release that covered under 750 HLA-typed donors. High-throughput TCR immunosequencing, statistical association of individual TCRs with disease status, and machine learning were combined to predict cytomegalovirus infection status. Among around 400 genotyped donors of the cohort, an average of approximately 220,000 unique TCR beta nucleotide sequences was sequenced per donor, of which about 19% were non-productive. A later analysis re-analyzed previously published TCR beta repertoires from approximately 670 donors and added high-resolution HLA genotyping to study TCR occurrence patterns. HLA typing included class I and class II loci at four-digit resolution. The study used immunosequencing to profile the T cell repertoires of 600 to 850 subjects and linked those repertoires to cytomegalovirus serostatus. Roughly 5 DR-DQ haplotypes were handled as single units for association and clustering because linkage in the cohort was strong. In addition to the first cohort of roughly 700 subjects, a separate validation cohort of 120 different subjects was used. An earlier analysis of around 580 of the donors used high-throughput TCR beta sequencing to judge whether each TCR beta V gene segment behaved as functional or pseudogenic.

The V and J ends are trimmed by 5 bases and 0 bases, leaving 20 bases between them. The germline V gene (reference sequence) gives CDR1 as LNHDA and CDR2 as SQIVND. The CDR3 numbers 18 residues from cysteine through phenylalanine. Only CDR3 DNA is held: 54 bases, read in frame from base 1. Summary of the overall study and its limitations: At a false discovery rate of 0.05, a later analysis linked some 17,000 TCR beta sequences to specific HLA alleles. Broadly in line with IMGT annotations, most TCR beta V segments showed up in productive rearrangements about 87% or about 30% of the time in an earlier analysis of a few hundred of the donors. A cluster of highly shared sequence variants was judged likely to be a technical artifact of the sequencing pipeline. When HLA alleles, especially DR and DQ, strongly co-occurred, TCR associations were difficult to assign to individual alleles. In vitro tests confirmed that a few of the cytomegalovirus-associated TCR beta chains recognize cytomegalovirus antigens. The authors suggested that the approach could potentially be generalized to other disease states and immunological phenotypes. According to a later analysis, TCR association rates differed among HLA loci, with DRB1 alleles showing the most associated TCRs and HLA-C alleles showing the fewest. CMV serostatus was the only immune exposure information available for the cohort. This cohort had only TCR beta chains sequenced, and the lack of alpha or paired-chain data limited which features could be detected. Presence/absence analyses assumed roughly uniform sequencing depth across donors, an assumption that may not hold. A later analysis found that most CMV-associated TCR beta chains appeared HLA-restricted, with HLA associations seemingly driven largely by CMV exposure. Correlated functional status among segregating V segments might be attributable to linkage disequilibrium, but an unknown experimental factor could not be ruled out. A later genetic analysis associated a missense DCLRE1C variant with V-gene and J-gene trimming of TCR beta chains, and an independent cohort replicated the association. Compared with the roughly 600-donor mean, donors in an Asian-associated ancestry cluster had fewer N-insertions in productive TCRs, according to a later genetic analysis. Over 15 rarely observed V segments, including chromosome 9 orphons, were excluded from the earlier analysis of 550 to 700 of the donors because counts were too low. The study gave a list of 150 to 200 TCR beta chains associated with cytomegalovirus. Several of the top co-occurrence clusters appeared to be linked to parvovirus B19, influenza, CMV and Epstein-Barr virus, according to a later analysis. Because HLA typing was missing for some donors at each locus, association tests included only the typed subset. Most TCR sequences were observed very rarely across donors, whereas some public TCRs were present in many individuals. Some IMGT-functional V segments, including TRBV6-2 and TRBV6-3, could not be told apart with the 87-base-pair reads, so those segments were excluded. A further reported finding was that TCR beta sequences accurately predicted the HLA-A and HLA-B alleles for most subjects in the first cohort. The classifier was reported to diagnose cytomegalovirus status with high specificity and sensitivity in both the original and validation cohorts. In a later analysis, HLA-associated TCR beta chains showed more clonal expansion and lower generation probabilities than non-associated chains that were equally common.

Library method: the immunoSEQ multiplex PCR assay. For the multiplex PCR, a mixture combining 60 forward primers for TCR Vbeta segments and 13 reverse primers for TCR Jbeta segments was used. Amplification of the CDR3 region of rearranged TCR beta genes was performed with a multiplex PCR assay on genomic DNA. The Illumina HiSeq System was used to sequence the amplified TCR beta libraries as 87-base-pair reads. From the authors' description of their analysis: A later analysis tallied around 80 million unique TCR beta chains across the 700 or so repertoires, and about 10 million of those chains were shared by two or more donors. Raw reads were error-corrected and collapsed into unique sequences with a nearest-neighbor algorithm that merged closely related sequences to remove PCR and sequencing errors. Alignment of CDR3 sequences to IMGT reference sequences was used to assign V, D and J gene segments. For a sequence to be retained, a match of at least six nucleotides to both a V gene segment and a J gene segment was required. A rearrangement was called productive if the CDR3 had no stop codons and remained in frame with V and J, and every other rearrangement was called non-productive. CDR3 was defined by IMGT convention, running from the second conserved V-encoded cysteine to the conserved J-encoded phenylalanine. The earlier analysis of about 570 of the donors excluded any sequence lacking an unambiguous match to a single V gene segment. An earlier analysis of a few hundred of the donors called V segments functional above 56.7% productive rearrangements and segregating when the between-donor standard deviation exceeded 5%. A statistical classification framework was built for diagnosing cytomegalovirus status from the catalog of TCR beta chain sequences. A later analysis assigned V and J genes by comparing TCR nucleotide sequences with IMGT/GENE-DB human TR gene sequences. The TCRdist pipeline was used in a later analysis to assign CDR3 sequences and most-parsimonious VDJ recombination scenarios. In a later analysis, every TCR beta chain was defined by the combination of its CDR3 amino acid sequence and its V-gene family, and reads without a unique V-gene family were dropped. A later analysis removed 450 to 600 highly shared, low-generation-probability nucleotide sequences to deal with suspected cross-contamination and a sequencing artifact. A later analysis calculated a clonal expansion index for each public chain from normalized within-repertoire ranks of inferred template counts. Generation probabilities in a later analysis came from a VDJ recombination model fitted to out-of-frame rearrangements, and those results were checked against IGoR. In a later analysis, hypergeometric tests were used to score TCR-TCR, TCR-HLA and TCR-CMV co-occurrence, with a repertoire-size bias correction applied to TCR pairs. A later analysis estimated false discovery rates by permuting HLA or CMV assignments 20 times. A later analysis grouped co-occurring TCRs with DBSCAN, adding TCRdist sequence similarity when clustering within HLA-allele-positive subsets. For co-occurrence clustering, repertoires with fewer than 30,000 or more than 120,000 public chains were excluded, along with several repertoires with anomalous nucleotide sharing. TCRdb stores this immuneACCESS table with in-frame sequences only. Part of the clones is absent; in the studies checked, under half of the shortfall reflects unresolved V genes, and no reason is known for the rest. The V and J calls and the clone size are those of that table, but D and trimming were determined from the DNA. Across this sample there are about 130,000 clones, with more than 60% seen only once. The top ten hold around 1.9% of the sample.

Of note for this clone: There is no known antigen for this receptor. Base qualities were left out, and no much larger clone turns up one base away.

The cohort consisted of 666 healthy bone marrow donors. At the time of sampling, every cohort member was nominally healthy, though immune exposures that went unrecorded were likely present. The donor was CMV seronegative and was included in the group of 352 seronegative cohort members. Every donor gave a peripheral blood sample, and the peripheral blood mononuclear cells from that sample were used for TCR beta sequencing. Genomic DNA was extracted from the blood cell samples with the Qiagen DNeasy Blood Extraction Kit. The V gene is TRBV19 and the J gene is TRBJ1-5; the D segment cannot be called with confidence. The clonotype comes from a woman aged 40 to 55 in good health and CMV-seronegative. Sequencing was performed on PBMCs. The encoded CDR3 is CASSVLGGKGYSNQPQHF. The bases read TGTGCCAGTAGTGTCCTGGGAGGGAAGGGATATAGCAATCAGCCCCAGCATTTT.